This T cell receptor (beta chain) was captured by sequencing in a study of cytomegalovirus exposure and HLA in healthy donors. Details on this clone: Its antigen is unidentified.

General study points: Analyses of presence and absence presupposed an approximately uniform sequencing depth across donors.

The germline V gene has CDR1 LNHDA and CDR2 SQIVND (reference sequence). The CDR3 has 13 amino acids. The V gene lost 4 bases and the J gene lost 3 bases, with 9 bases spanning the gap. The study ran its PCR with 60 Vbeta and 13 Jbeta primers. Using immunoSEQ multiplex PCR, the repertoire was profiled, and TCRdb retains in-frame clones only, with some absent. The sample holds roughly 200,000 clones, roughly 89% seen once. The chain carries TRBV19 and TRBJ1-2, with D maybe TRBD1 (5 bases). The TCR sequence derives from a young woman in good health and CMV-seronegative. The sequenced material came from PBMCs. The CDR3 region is CASSRDRYYGYTF. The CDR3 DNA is TGTGCCAGTAGTAGAGACAGATACTATGGCTACACCTTC. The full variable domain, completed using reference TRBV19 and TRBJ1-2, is DGGITQSPKYLFRKEGQNVTLSCEQNLNHDAMYWYRQDPGQGLRLIYYSQIVNDFQKGDIAEGYSVSREKKESFPLTVTSAQKNPTAFYLCASSRDRYYGYTFGSGTRLTVV.